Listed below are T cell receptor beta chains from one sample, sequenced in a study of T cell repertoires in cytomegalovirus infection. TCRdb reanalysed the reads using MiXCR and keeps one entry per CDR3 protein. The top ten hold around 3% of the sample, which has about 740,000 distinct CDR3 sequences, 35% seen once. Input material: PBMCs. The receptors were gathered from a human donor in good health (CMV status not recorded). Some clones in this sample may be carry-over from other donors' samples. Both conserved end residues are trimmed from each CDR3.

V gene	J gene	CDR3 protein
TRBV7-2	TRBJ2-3	ASTIGRAGTDTQY
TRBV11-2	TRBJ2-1	ASSLAPSGYNEQF
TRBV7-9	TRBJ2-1	ASSLYFGTGTTYNEQF
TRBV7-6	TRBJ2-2	ASSILAATGELF
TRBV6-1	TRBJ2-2	ASRRVDNTGELF
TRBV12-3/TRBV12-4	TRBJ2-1	ASSSEPQGTDEQF
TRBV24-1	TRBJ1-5	ATSGRDVGGNQPQH
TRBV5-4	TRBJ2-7	ASSLGIVSYEQY
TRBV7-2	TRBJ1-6	ASRFAGENLH
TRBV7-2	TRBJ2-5	ASSPGSRNSVQETQY
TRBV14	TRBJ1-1	ASSQSAWAAPFEAF
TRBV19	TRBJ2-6	ASSNLASGANVLT
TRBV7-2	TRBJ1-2	ASSLEGTGNYGYT
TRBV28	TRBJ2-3	ASSEYTDTQY
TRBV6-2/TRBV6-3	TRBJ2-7	ASRPTGADRFYEQY
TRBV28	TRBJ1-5	ASSLTGRGGNQPQH
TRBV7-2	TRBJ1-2	ASIPGGDYGYT
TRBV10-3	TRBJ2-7	AISESTPSEQY
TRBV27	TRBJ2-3	ASTSMDSGDTQY
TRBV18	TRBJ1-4	ASSSTGDREKLF
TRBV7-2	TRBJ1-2	ASSPDRGHYT
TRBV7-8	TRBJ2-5	ASSLSPGTSAYQETQY
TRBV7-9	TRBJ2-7	ASIPRKRPIHEQY
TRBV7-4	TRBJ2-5	ASSPGAYKETQY
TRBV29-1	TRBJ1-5	SVEAGSNQPQH
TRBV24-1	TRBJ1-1	ATRRDGNTEAF
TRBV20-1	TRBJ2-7	SASLDTSYEQY
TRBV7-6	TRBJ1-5	ASSFGTDLNQPQH
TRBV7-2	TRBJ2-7	ASSLTASREQY
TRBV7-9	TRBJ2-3	ASSFSGDTQY
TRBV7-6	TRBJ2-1	ASSNGGIEQF
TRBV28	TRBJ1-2	ASSPISYGYT
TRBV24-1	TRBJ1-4	ATPVPLDSLREKLF
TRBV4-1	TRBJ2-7	ASSQSRGEDEQY
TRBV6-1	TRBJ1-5	ASSEGDRSGEPQH
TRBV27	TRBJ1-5	ASNPTGSSQPQH
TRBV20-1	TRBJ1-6	SARDSGREASPLH
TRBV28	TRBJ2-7	ASSLAGGFYEQY